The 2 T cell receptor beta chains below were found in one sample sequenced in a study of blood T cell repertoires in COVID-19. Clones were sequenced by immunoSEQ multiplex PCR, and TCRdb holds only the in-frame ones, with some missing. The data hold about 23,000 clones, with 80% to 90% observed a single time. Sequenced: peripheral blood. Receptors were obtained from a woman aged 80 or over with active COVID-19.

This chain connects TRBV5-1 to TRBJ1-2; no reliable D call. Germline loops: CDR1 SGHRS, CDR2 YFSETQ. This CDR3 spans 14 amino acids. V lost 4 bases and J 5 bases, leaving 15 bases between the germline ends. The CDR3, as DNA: TGCGCCAGCAGCCCGGAGGGAGGGCCATATGGCTACACCTTC. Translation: CASSPEGGPYGYTF.

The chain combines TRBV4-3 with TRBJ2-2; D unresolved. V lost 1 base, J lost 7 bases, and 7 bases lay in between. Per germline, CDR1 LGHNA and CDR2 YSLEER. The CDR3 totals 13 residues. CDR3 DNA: TGCGCCAGCAGCCAAGTGGAGATCGGGGAGCTGTTTTTT. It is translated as CASSQVEIGELFF.